This TCR beta chain came from a study of cytomegalovirus exposure and HLA in healthy donors. Amplification used 60 Vbeta primers and 13 Jbeta primers. Sequenced by immunoSEQ multiplex PCR; TCRdb stores in-frame clones only, minus some. The table has about 160,000 clones, approximately 80% seen once. Study conclusions and caveats: The study recorded around 160 TCR beta chains that were cytomegalovirus-associated.

For this clone: Its target is unknown.

This CDR3 region has 16 residues. Per the germline V gene, CDR1 is SGHTA and CDR2 is FQGTGA. V lost 0 bases and J lost 5, with 14 bases in between. Material for sequencing was PBMCs. This TCR derives from a man aged 40-55 years in good health and CMV-seronegative. The gene calls are TRBV7-3 and TRBJ2-1, with D possibly matching TRBD1 (6 bases). In DNA, the CDR3 is TGTGCCAGCAGCTTAACGGGACATAAAGCCAACAATGAGCAGTTCTTC. It encodes CASSLTGHKANNEQFF.